What follows are 9 T cell receptor beta chains derived from one specimen sequenced in a study of OX40 agonist ivuxolimab in advanced cancers. TCRdb keeps only in-frame clones here, not all; method: immunoSEQ multiplex PCR. The sample has roughly 23,000 clones, about 86% seen once. This specimen was CD4+ or CD8+ T cells sorted from blood, taken in a trial of the OX40 agonist ivuxolimab. The receptors come from an adult with an advanced solid tumor such as melanoma, head and neck, liver or kidney cancer.

The rearrangement uses TRBV27 and TRBJ2-1, with D hard to call. Trimming took off 8 bases at V and 5 bases at J, with 19 bases between the two ends. The CDR3 is 15 residues long. CDR1 and CDR2 from the germline V gene are MNHEY and SMNVEV (reference sequence). The CDR3 is CASRLRPVTNNEQFF. DNA of the CDR3: TGTGCCAGCCGTCTTCGGCCTGTCACGAACAATGAGCAGTTCTTC.

This chain connects TRBV5-6 to TRBJ2-7; D could derive from TRBD1 or TRBD2 (5 bases each). From germline, CDR1 is SGHDT and CDR2 YYEEEE. The CDR3 is 14 residues long. The V gene lost 4 bases and the J gene lost 0 bases, with 11 bases spanning the gap. DNA for the CDR3: TGTGCCAGCAGCCCCGGGGCGGGCTCCTACGAGCAGTACTTC. This codes for CASSPGAGSYEQYF.

The chain joins TRBV7-9 to TRBJ1-2; D gene uncertain. CDR1 and CDR2 (germline): SEHNR, FQNEAQ (reference sequence). CDR3 length: 14 amino acids. Trimming left V 2 bases short and J 7 bases short, with 14 bases between. CDR3 coding DNA: TGTGCCAGCAGCTTAAGTAACAGCGTGGGTGGCTACACCTTC. Protein sequence: CASSLSNSVGGYTF.

The chain is built from TRBV7-2 and TRBJ2-1; D unclear. CDR1 is SGHTA, CDR2 FQGNSA, per germline. The CDR3 is 15 residues long. Deletions cut 1 base from V and 0 bases from J, with 7 bases between. The CDR3 bases are TGTGCCAGCAGCTTAGTGTCTGGCTCCTACAATGAGCAGTTCTTC. Its translation is CASSLVSGSYNEQFF.

The rearrangement uses TRBV2 and TRBJ1-5; D may be TRBD1 (5 bases). Trimming cost V 4 bases and J 3 bases, with 10 bases left between them. This CDR3 is built from 14 residues. Germline lookup yields CDR1 SNHLY and CDR2 FYNNEI. The CDR3 reads CASSGDGYNQPQHF. The CDR3 DNA reads as TGTGCCAGCAGTGGGGACGGGTACAATCAGCCCCAGCATTTT.

The J gene is TRBJ2-7, the V gene TRBV28; D unresolved. This CDR3 region has 11 residues. The germline gives CDR1 MDHEN, CDR2 SYDVKM. V was cut by 3 bases and J by 1 base, with 1 base left in between. The CDR3 nucleotides read TGTGCCAGCAGTTTTTCCTACGAGCAGTACTTC. Protein product: CASSFSYEQYF.

The chain combines TRBV5-1 with TRBJ2-7; 8 bases match TRBD2. With V trimmed by 0 bases and J by 1 base, 12 bases remained unmatched. The CDR3 has 18 residues. Germline CDR1 is SGHRS and CDR2 is YFSETQ. CDR3 loop: CASSLEPRAGVSSYEQYF. CDR3 nucleotides: TGCGCCAGCAGCTTGGAACCCAGAGCGGGAGTAAGTTCCTACGAGCAGTACTTC.

The genes are TRBV11-3 and TRBJ2-7, with 7 positions matching TRBD1. There are 14 residues in the CDR3. CDR1 is SGHNT and CDR2 is YENEEA in the germline V gene. Unmatched junction bases numbered 9, after V lost 4 bases and J lost 6 bases. The CDR3 sequence: CASSYLGTVGEQYF. CDR3 in DNA: TGTGCCAGCAGCTACCTGGGGACAGTGGGCGAGCAGTACTTC.

This clone was recorded only once. The chain links TRBV27 to TRBJ2-7; D is perhaps TRBD2 (5 bases). The V and J ends lost 3 bases and 0 bases respectively, with 9 bases between them. CDR1 and CDR2 from the germline V gene are MNHEY and SMNVEV (reference sequence). This CDR3 spans 14 amino acids. CDR3 in amino acids: CASSLAGASYEQYF. CDR3 nucleotide sequence: TGTGCCAGCAGTTTGGCGGGTGCCTCCTACGAGCAGTACTTC.